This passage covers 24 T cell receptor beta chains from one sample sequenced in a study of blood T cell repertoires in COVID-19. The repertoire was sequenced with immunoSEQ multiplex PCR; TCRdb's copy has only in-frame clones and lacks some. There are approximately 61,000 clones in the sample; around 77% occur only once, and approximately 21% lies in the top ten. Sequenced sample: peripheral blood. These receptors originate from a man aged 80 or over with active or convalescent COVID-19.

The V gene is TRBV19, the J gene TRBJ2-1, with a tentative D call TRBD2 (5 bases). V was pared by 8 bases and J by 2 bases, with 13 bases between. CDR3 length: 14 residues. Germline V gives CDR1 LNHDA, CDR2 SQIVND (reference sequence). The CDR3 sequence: CASEDQEAYNEQFF. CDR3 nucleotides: TGTGCCAGTGAGGATCAGGAGGCCTACAATGAGCAGTTCTTC.

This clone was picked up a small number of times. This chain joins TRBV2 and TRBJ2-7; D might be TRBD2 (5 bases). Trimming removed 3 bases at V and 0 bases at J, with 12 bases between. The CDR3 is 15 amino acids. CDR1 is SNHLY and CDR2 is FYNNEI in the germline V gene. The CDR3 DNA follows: TGTGCCAGCAGTGATTGGTCGGGGAGCTCCTACGAGCAGTACTTC. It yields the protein CASSDWSGSSYEQYF.

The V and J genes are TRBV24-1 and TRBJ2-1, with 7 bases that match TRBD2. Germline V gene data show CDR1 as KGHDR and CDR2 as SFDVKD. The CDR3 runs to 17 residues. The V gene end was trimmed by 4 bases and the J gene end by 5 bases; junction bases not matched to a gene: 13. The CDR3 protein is CATSDPGLELTNNEQFF. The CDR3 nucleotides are TGTGCCACCAGTGACCCCGGACTAGAACTTACTAACAATGAGCAGTTCTTC.

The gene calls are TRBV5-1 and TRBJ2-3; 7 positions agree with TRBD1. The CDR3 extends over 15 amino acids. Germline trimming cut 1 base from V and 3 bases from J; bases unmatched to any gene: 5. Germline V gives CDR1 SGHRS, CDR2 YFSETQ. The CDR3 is CASSLQGQATDTQYF. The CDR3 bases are TGCGCCAGCAGCTTGCAAGGACAGGCGACAGATACGCAGTATTTT.

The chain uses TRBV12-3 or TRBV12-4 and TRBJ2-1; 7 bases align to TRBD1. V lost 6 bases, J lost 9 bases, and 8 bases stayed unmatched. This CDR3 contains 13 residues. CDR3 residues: CASSTGERGEQFF. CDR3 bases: TGTGCCAGCAGCACAGGGGAGAGGGGTGAGCAGTTCTTC.

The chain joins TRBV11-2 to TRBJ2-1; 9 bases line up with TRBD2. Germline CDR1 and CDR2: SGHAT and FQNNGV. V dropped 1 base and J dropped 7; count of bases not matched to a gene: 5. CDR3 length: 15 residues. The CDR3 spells CASSLVAGEGNEQFF. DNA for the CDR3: TGTGCCAGCAGCTTAGTAGCGGGAGAGGGGAATGAGCAGTTCTTC.

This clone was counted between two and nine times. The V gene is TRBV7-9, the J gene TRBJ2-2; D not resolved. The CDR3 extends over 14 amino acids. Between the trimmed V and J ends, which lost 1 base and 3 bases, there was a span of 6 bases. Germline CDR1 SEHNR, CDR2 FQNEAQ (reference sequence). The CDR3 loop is CASSLGAHTGELFF. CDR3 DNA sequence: TGTGCCAGCAGCTTAGGGGCCCACACCGGGGAGCTGTTTTTT.

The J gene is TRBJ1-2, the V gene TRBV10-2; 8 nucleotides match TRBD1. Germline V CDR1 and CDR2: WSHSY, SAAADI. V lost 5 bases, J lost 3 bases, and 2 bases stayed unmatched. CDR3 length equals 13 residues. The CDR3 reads CASSLDRDYGYTF. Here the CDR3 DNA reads TGCGCCAGCAGTCTGGACAGGGACTATGGCTACACCTTC.

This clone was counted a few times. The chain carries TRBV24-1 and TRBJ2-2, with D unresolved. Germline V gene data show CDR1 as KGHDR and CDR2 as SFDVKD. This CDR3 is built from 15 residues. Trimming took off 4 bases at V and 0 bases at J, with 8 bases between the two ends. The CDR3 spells CATSDPGSNTGELFF. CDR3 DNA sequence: TGTGCCACCAGTGACCCGGGTTCGAACACCGGGGAGCTGTTTTTT.

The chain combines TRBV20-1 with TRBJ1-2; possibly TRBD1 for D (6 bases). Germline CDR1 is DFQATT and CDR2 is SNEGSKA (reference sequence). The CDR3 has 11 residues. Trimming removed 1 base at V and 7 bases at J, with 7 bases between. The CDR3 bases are TGCAGTGCTAGAGGGACAGCTGGCTACACCTTC. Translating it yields CSARGTAGYTF.

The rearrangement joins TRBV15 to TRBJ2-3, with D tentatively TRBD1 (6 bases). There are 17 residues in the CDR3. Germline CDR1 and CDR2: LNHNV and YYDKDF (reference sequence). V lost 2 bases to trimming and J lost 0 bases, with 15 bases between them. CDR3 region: CATSRPPTGPSTDTQYF. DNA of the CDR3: TGTGCCACCAGCAGACCGCCGACAGGACCGAGCACAGATACGCAGTATTTT.

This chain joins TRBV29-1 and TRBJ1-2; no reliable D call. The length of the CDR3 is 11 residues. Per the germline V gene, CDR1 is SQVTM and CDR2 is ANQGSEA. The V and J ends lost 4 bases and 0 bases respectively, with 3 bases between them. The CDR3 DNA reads TGCAGCGTTGCTGCTAACTATGGCTACACCTTC. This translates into CSVAANYGYTF.

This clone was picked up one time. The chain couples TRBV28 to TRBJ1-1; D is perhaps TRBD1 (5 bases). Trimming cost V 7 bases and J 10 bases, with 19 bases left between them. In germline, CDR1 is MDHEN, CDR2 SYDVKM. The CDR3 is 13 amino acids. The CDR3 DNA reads TGTGCCAGCATCCTACATGGGGCATCAGTAGCTTTCTTT. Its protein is CASILHGASVAFF.

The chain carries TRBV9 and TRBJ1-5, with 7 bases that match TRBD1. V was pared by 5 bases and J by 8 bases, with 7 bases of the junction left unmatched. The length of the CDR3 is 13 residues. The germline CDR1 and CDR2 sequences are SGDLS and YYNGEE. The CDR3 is CASRADRFEPQHF. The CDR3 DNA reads TGTGCCAGCAGAGCGGACAGGTTTGAGCCCCAGCATTTT.

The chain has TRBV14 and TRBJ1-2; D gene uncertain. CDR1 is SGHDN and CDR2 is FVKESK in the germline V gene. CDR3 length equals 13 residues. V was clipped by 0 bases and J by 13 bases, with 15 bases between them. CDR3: CASSQDFAGSGTF. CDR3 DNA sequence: TGTGCCAGCAGCCAAGACTTTGCCGGGTCGGGCACCTTC.

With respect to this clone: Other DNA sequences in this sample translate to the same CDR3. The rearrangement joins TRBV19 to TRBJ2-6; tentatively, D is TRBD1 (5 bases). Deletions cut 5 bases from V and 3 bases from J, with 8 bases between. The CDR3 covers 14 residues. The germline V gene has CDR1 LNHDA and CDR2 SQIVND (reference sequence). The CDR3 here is CASSSQGGANVLTF. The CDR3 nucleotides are TGTGCCAGTAGTTCCCAGGGTGGGGCCAACGTCCTGACTTTC.

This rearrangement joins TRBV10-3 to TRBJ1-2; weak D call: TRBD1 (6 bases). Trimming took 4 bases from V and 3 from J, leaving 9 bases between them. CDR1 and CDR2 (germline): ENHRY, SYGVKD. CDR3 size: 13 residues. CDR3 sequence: CAISGSGDYGYTF. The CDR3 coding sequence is TGTGCCATCAGTGGTTCAGGGGACTATGGCTACACCTTC.

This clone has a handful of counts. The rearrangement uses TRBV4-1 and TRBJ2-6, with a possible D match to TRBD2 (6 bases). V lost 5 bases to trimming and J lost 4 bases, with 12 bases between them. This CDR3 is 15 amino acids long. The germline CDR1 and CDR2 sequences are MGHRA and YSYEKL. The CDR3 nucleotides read TGCGCCAGCAGCACCCGGCGGGGCGGGGCCAACGTCCTGACTTTC. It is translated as CASSTRRGGANVLTF.

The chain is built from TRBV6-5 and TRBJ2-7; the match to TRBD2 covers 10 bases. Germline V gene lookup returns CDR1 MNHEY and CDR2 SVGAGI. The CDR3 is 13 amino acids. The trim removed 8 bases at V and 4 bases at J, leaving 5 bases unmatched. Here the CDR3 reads CASSASGSYEQYF. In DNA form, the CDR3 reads TGTGCCAGCTCGGCTAGCGGGAGTTACGAGCAGTACTTC.

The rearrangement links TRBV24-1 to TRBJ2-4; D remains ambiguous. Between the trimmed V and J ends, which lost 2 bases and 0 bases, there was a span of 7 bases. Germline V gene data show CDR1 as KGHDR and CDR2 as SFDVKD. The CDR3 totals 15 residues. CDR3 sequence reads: CATSDSEPAKNIQYF. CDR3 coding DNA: TGTGCCACCAGTGATTCCGAGCCAGCCAAAAACATTCAGTACTTC.

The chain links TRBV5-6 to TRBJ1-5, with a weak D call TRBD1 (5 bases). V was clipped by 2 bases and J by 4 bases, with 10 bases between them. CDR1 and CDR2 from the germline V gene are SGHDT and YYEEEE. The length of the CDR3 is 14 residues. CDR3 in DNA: TGTGCCAGCAGCTTAGAGCGGGGGAATCAGCCCCAGCATTTT. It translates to CASSLERGNQPQHF.

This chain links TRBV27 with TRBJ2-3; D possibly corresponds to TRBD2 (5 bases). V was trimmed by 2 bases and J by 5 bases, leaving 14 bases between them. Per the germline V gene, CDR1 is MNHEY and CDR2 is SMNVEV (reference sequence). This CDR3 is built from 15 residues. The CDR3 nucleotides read TGTGCCAGCAGTTTAAGCTGGCTGGGGAGAGATACGCAGTATTTT. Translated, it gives CASSLSWLGRDTQYF.

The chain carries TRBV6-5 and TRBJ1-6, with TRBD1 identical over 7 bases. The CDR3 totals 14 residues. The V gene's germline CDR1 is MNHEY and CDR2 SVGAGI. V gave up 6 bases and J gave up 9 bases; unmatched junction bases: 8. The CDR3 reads CASRPGQEISPLHF. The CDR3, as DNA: TGTGCCAGCAGACCCGGACAGGAGATTTCACCCCTCCACTTT.

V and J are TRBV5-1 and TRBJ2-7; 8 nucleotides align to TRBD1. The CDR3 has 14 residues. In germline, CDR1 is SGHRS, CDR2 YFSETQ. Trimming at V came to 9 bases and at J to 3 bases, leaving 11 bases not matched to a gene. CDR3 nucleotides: TGCGCCACTAAGTTTTTGACAGGGGTCTACGAGCAGTACTTC. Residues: CATKFLTGVYEQYF. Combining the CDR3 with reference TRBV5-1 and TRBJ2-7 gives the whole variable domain KAGVTQTPRYLIKTRGQQVTLSCSPISGHRSVSWYQQTPGQGLQFLFEYFSETQRNKGNFPGRFSGRQFSNSRSEMNVSTLELGDSALYLCATKFLTGVYEQYFGPGTRLTVT.